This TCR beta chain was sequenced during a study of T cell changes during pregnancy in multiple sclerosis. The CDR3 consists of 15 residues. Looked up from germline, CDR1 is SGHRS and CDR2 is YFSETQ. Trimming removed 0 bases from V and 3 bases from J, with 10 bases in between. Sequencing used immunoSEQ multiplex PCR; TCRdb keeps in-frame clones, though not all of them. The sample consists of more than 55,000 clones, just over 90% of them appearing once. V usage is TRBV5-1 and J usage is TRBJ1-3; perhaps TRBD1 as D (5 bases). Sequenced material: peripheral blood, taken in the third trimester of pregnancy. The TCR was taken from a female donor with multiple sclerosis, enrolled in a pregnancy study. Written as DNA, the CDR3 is TGCGCCAGCAGCTTGGGGGGCTCTCTTGGAAACACCATATATTTT. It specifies CASSLGGSLGNTIYF.